A selection of T cell receptor beta chains follows, all from one sample in a study of T cell clones after liver transplantation. The protocol was immunoSEQ multiplex PCR, while the TCRdb copy is restricted to in-frame clones and leaves out a portion. Altogether 85,000 to 130,000 clones are present, more than 75% being singletons, with the ten largest covering over 0.9%. The starting material was CD4+ T cells from blood, obtained before liver transplant. The source of these receptors is a human donor who received a liver transplant. Each CDR3 is given with its conserved first and last residue. D genes are given only for firm matches. Only some rows state a clone size, as once, few, many or a class for expanded clones.

V	D	size	J	DNA	CDR3
TRBV7-2	.	.	TRBJ1-1	TGTGCGACTCTGGTCCTCAAGGGGCGCCCTTCTATGAACACTGAAGCTTTCTTT	CATLVLKGRPSMNTEAFF
TRBV30	.	.	TRBJ2-5	TGTGCCTGGAGTTGGAACTCACAACAAGAGACCCAGTACTTC	CAWSWNSQQETQYF
TRBV2	.	few	TRBJ1-2	TGTGCCAGCAGTGAGGAGCGTGGCTACACCTTC	CASSEERGYTF
TRBV2	TRBD1	.	TRBJ1-2	TGTGCCAGCAGTGCTTACAGGGGCTATGGCTACACCTTC	CASSAYRGYGYTF
TRBV6-5	TRBD1	.	TRBJ1-6	TGTGCCAGCAGTTACGAGGGGACAGATAATTCACCCCTCCACTTT	CASSYEGTDNSPLHF
TRBV15	.	.	TRBJ2-5	TGTGCCACCAGCAGACAGGCAGGCTGGAAGCAAGAGACCCAGTACTTC	CATSRQAGWKQETQYF
TRBV5-4	TRBD1	.	TRBJ2-1	TGTGCCAGCAGCTTGAAACAGGGGGCGGTCAATGAGCAGTTCTTC	CASSLKQGAVNEQFF
TRBV5-1	.	.	TRBJ2-5	TGCGCCAGCAGCTTAAGGTCCCAAGAGACCCAGTACTTC	CASSLRSQETQYF
TRBV6-1	.	.	TRBJ1-1	TGTGCCAGCAGTGCATACAGGGCTATGAACACTGAAGCTTTCTTT	CASSAYRAMNTEAFF
TRBV6-5	.	.	TRBJ1-4	TGTGCCAGCAACCTCCAGGGTCCTGGTGAAAAACTGTTTTTT	CASNLQGPGEKLFF
TRBV5-1	.	.	TRBJ1-4	TGCGCCAGCAGCCACTATGCTGCTAATGAAAAACTGTTTTTT	CASSHYAANEKLFF
TRBV5-6	.	.	TRBJ2-5	TGTGCCAGCAGCGAGCCCGGGACCGTGAAGACCCAGTACTTC	CASSEPGTVKTQYF
TRBV7-2	.	.	TRBJ1-1	TGTGCCAGCAGCTTGGGGGGAAGAGGTGGAACTGAAGCTTTCTTT	CASSLGGRGGTEAFF
TRBV5-1	.	.	TRBJ1-1	TGCGCCAGCAGCTTGAGATCTAGTACAGTTAAATCCGACACTGAAGCTTTCTTT	CASSLRSSTVKSDTEAFF
TRBV30	.	.	TRBJ1-5	TGTGCCTGGAGTCCCTCCGATCAGCCCCAGCATTTT	CAWSPSDQPQHF
TRBV28	TRBD1	.	TRBJ2-1	TGTGCCAGCAGTTACGGGACAGGGGCCCGCAATGAGCAGTTCTTC	CASSYGTGARNEQFF
TRBV6-6	.	.	TRBJ1-6	TGTGCCAGCAGTTACGGGACAAACCCTTCACCCCTCCACTTT	CASSYGTNPSPLHF
TRBV29-1	.	.	TRBJ2-7	TGCAGCGTTGGGCCGGGGTCCTACGAGCAGTACTTC	CSVGPGSYEQYF
TRBV7-2	.	.	TRBJ1-1	TGTGCCAGCAGCTTCTCAGGGGTCGGAGCTTTCTTT	CASSFSGVGAFF
TRBV7-9	TRBD2	.	TRBJ2-1	TGTGCCAGCAGCCCCAGCGGGAACTACAATGAGCAGTTCTTC	CASSPSGNYNEQFF
TRBV4-2	TRBD2	.	TRBJ2-5	TGTGCCAGCAGCCAAGAAGCTAGCGGGGGGGCCCGGCAGGCCCAGTACTTC	CASSQEASGGARQAQYF
TRBV15	TRBD2	.	TRBJ2-1	TGTGCCACCAGCAGAGCTCTGGGAGGGGACTACAATGAGCAGTTCTTC	CATSRALGGDYNEQFF
TRBV2	.	.	TRBJ2-3	TGTGCCAGCCAGAAGGGGAGTGCGGGGAGGCGGGTAGATACGCAGTATTTT	CASQKGSAGRRVDTQYF
TRBV18	.	.	TRBJ2-2	TGTGCCAGCTCGGCAACTAGTCCTCTTTACACCGGGGAGCTGTTTTTT	CASSATSPLYTGELFF
TRBV6-5	.	once	TRBJ2-7	TGTGCCAGCAGCCCCTTAGGGCAGGCCTTCTACGAGCAGTACTTC	CASSPLGQAFYEQYF
TRBV7-2	.	.	TRBJ2-5	TGTGCCAGCAGCTTACGTCGCGAGACCCAGTACTTC	CASSLRRETQYF
TRBV16	.	.	TRBJ1-2	TGTGCCAGCAGCCCCCCCCGGGGAAAACAGGACTATGGCTACACCTTC	CASSPPRGKQDYGYTF
TRBV30	TRBD1	few	TRBJ2-7	TGTGCCTGGAGTGGACAGGGGGCGGGGGAGCAGTACTTC	CAWSGQGAGEQYF
TRBV11-2	TRBD2	.	TRBJ2-7	TGTGCCAGCAGCTTAGTCGAGCTAGCGGACTACGAGCAGTACTTC	CASSLVELADYEQYF
TRBV4-2	.	.	TRBJ2-2	TGTGCCAGCAGCCAAGATGTTACAGCCGGGGAGCTGTTTTTT	CASSQDVTAGELFF
TRBV30	TRBD1	.	TRBJ1-5	TGTGCCTGGAGTTATGGGACAGGGCAGCAGCCCCAGCATTTT	CAWSYGTGQQPQHF
TRBV5-1	.	.	TRBJ1-2	TGCGCCAGCGCCGCGGTGGATGGCTATGGCTACACCTTC	CASAAVDGYGYTF
TRBV6-5	.	.	TRBJ1-1	TGTGCCAGCAGTTACGAGGCCGCTGGGGGAGGCACTGAAGCTTTCTTT	CASSYEAAGGGTEAFF
TRBV5-1	.	.	TRBJ2-1	TGCGCCAGCAGCTGGCAATTTTCGACAGAACTAGCCCCCTACAATGAGCAGTTCTTC	CASSWQFSTELAPYNEQFF
TRBV5-1	.	few	TRBJ1-1	TGCGCCAGCCGTTTACAGATGAACACTGAAGCTTTCTTT	CASRLQMNTEAFF
TRBV2	.	.	TRBJ1-6	TGTGCCAGCAGTCTCACAGGGAATAATTCACCCCTCCACTTT	CASSLTGNNSPLHF
TRBV18	.	.	TRBJ2-7	TGTGCCAGCTCACTGAGGGCCGGGGTCAGCTCCTACGAGCAGTACTTC	CASSLRAGVSSYEQYF
TRBV6-6	.	once	TRBJ1-1	TGTGCCAGCAGCCCCTCCGGGGGGAACACTGAAGCTTTCTTT	CASSPSGGNTEAFF
TRBV27	.	.	TRBJ2-7	TGTGCCAGCAGTTTTGTTAGCGGAGGGCGGGACGAGCAGTACTTC	CASSFVSGGRDEQYF
TRBV30	.	few	TRBJ2-7	TGTGCCTGGAGTGGACAGCCCTACGAGCAGTACTTC	CAWSGQPYEQYF
TRBV10-3	.	.	TRBJ2-1	TGTGCCATCAGTGACAGCTACAATGAGCAGTTCTTC	CAISDSYNEQFF
TRBV11-2	.	.	TRBJ2-7	TGTGCCAGCAGAAATACCAGAAACTCCTACGAGCAGTACTTC	CASRNTRNSYEQYF
TRBV5-1	.	.	TRBJ2-7	TGCGCCAGCAGCTTAGGGGGGACTTCCTACGAGCAGTACTTC	CASSLGGTSYEQYF
TRBV7-6	.	.	TRBJ1-3	TGTGCCAGCAGCCGGGGGAGTGGAAACACCATATATTTT	CASSRGSGNTIYF
TRBV7-2	TRBD2	.	TRBJ2-5	TGTGCCAGCAGCCGCGGGGGGGCCCAAGAGACCCAGTACTTC	CASSRGGAQETQYF
TRBV14	.	.	TRBJ1-1	TGTGCCAGCAGCCATGACTTGTTCGGCTATAACACTGAAGCTTTCTTT	CASSHDLFGYNTEAFF
TRBV6-1	.	.	TRBJ2-4	TGTGCCAGCAGTGAAGGTCGCCCTGGACAGATCGGTAGGAACATTCAGTACTTC	CASSEGRPGQIGRNIQYF